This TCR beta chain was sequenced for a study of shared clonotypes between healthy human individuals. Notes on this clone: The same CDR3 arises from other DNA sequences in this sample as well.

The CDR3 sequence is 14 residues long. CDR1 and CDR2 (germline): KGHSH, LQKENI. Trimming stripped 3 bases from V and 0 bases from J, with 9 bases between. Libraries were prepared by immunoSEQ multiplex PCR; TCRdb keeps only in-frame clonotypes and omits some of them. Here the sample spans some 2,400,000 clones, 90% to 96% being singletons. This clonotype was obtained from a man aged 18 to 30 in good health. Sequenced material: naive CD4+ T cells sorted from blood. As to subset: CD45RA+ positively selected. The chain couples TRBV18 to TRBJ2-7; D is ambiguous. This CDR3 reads CASSPAGSSYEQYF. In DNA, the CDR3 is TGTGCCAGCTCACCCGCAGGCAGCTCCTACGAGCAGTACTTC.